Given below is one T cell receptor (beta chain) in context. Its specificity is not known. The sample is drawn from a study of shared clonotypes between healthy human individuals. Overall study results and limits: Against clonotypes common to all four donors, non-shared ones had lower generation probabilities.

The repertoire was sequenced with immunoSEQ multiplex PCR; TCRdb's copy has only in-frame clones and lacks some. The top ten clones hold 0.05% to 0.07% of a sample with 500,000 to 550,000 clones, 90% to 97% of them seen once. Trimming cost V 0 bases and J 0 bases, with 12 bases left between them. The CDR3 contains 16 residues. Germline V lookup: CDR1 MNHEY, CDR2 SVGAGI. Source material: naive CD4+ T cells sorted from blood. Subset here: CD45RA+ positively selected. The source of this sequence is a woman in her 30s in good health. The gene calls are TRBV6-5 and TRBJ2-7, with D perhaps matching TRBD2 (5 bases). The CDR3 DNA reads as TGTGCCAGCAGTTACTCGATTCAGCGGAGCTCCTACGAGCAGTACTTC. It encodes CASSYSIQRSSYEQYF.